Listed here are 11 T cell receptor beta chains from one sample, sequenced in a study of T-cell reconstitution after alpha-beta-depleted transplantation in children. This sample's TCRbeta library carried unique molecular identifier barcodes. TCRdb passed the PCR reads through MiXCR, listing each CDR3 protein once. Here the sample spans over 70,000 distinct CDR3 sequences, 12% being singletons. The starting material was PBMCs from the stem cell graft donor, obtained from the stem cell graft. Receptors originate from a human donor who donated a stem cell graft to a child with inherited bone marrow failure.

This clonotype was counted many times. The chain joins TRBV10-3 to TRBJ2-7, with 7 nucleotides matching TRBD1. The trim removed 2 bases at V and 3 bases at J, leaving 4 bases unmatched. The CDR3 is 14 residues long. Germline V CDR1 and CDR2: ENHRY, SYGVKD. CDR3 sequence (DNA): TGTGCCATCAGTGAGAGACAGGGATACTACGAGCAGTACTTC. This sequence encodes CAISERQGYYEQYF.

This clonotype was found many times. The CDR3 sequence is CASSDPLYGYTF. The CDR3 nucleotides are TGTGCCAGCAGTGATCCCCTCTATGGCTACACCTTC. The chain couples TRBV12-3 or TRBV12-4 to TRBJ1-2; D unclear. This CDR3 has 12 residues. V was trimmed by 5 bases and J by 4 bases, leaving 8 bases between them.

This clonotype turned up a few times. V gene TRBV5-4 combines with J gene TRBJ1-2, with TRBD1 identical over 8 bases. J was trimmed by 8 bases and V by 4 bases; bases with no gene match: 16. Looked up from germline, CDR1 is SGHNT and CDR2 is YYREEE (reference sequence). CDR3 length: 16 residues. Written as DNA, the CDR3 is TGTGCCAGCAGCAACCCGGGACAGGATTTAAGTACGGGCTACACCTTC. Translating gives CASSNPGQDLSTGYTF.

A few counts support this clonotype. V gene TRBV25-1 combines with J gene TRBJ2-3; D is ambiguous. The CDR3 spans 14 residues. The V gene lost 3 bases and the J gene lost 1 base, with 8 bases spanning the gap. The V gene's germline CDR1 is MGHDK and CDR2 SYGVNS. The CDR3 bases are TGTGCCAGCAGTGATCCAACTCGCACAGATACGCAGTATTTT. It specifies CASSDPTRTDTQYF.

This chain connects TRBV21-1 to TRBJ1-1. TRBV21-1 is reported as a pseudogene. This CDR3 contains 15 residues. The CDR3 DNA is TGTGCCAGCAGCAAAGTAAGAGAGATGAACACTGAAGCTTTCTTT. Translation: CASSKVREMNTEAFF.

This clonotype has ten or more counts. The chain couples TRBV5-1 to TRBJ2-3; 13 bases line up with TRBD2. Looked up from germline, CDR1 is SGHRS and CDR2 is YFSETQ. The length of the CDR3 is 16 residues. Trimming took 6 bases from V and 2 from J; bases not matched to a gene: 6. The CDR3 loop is CASTRTSGGVTDTQYF. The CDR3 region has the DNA TGCGCCAGCACCCGGACTAGCGGGGGTGTCACAGATACGCAGTATTTT.

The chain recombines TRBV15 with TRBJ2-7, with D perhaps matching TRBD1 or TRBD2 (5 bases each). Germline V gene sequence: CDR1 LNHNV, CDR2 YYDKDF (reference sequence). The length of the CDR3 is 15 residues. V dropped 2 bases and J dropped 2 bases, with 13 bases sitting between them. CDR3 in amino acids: CATSRTRDGAYEQYF. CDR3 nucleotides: TGTGCCACCAGCAGAACCCGGGACGGAGCCTACGAGCAGTACTTC.

The CDR3 DNA follows: TGTGCCATCAGTTCCGGGACGGATAATGAAAAACTGTTTTTT. Translated, it gives CAISSGTDNEKLFF. The chain links TRBV10-3 to TRBJ1-4; possible D gene TRBD1, 5 bases. The CDR3 is made up of 14 amino acids. V was pared by 5 bases and J by 4 bases, with 11 bases between. Germline assignment: CDR1 ENHRY and CDR2 SYGVKD.

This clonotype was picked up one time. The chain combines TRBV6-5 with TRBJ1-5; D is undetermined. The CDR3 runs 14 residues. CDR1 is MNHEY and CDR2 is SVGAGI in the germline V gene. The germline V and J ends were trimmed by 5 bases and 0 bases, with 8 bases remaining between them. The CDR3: CASSNSYSNQPQHF. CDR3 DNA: TGTGCCAGCAGTAACAGTTATAGCAATCAGCCCCAGCATTTT.

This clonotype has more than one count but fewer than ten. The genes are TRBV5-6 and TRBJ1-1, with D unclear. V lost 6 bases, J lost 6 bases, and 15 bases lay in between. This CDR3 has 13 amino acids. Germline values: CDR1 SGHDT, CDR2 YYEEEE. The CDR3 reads CASTNRGRPEAFF. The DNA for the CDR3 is TGTGCCAGCACCAACCGCGGTAGGCCTGAAGCTTTCTTT. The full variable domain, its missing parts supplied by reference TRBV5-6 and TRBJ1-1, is DAGVTQSPTHLIKTRGQQVTLRCSPKSGHDTVSWYQQALGQGPQFIFQYYEEEERQRGNFPDRFSGHQFPNYSSELNVNALLLGDSALYLCASTNRGRPEAFFGQGTRLTVV.

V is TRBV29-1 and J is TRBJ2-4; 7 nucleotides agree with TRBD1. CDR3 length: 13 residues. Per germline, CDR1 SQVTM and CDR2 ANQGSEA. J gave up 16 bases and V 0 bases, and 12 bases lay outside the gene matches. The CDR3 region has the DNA TGCAGCGTTGAAGATCGAGACAGGGAATTGGTCTACTTC. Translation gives CSVEDRDRELVYF.